Shown below are 27 T cell receptor beta chains from a single sample sequenced in a study of T cells after yellow fever vaccination. TCRdb passed the 5' RACE reads through MiXCR, listing each CDR3 protein once. The repertoire holds some 250,000 distinct CDR3 sequences, with approximately 3.5% as singletons. The source was PBMCs, collected 15 days after the yellow fever booster vaccination. The origin of the receptors is a man younger than 35 who received the YFV17D yellow fever vaccine.

This clonotype showed up many times. This rearrangement joins TRBV24-1 to TRBJ1-2; D might be TRBD1 (5 bases). CDR1 KGHDR and CDR2 SFDVKD come from the germline V gene. V was shortened by 4 bases and J by 4 bases, with 9 bases between the two germline ends. The CDR3 runs to 13 residues. CDR3 residues: CATSDQDSYGYTF. Written as DNA, the CDR3 is TGTGCCACCAGTGACCAAGACAGCTATGGCTACACCTTC.

This clonotype was found many times. The V gene is TRBV25-1, the J gene TRBJ1-1; no clear D gene. CDR1 and CDR2 from the germline V gene are MGHDK and SYGVNS. CDR3 length equals 11 residues. Trimming left V 6 bases short and J 1 base short, with 3 bases between. CDR3 bases: TGTGCCAGCAGGCGGAACACTGAAGCTTTCTTT. As protein: CASRRNTEAFF.

This clonotype was detected only once. One base away lies a much larger clone, so this may be a sequencing read error. The gene calls are TRBV12-3 or TRBV12-4 and TRBJ2-3; no firm D call. The CDR3 is 12 residues long. Trimming left V 3 bases short and J 7 bases short, with 8 bases between. The CDR3 is CASSFGVNTQYF. DNA of the CDR3: TGTGCCAGCAGTTTTGGTGTGAATACGCAGTATTTT.

The sample holds a few counts of this clonotype. The chain has TRBV4-3 and TRBJ2-3; TRBD2 aligns across 13 bases. This CDR3 is built from 15 residues. Germline values: CDR1 LGHNA, CDR2 YSLEER. With V trimmed by 3 bases and J by 5 bases, 2 bases remained unmatched. DNA of the CDR3: TGCGCCAGCAGCCAGACTAGCGGGGGGCTAGATACGCAGTATTTT. Its protein is CASSQTSGGLDTQYF.

This clonotype was picked up many times. The gene calls are TRBV2 and TRBJ2-2; either TRBD1 or TRBD2 may supply D (5 bases each). The V end was cut by 5 bases, the J end by 5 bases, with 15 bases between. The CDR3 spans 15 residues. CDR1 SNHLY and CDR2 FYNNEI come from the germline V gene. CDR3 residues: CASSTDSGATGELFF. DNA for the CDR3: TGTGCCAGCAGTACAGACAGCGGCGCGACCGGGGAGCTGTTTTTT.

This clonotype was recorded many times. The chain has TRBV5-1 and TRBJ2-7, with D tentatively TRBD1 (6 bases). The CDR3 is 13 residues long. Germline lookup yields CDR1 SGHRS and CDR2 YFSETQ. The V gene lost 5 bases and the J gene lost 5 bases, with 14 bases spanning the gap. This CDR3 is CASRVQGTNEQYF. For the CDR3, the DNA is TGCGCCAGCAGAGTACAGGGTACGAACGAGCAGTACTTC.

This clonotype appeared a few times. This chain links TRBV19 with TRBJ1-5, with no clear D. V lost 7 bases and J lost 5, with 9 bases in between. From germline, CDR1 is LNHDA and CDR2 SQIVND (reference sequence). The CDR3 length is 12 residues. CDR3 residues: CASMGLYQPQHF. The CDR3 nucleotides read TGTGCCAGTATGGGCCTTTATCAGCCCCAGCATTTT.

The CDR3 region has the DNA TGTGCCAGCCGAAGGGCGGACAGAACGAACACTGAAGCTTTCTTT. It translates to CASRRADRTNTEAFF. The V call is TRBV28, the J call TRBJ1-1; TRBD1 is a possible D gene (6 bases). Trimming took 8 bases from V and 1 from J, leaving 17 bases between them. This CDR3 has 15 amino acids. CDR1 and CDR2 (germline): MDHEN, SYDVKM.

This clonotype was found many times. V usage is TRBV20-1 and J usage is TRBJ1-5; tentative D call: TRBD1 (5 bases). The CDR3 consists of 18 residues. Trimming cost V 1 base and J 2 bases, with 21 bases left between them. Germline values: CDR1 DFQATT, CDR2 SNEGSKA (reference sequence). The CDR3 loop reads CSARVGVRRGGGNQPQHF. CDR3 DNA: TGCAGTGCTAGAGTAGGAGTGAGGAGGGGCGGTGGCAATCAGCCCCAGCATTTT.

This clonotype was found many times. In nucleotides, the CDR3 is TGCAGTGCTCCAGGGTTTAATATCGCTGAAGCTTTCTTT. This sequence encodes CSAPGFNIAEAFF. V is TRBV20-1 and J is TRBJ1-1; D is possibly TRBD1 (5 bases). The CDR3 is 13 amino acids. Germline V CDR1 and CDR2: DFQATT, SNEGSKA (reference sequence). V was shortened by 5 bases and J by 6 bases, with 16 bases between the two germline ends.

The genes are TRBV12-3 or TRBV12-4 and TRBJ2-7; 11 bases are a match to TRBD1. This CDR3 comprises 14 residues. The V segment lost 4 bases and the J segment 5 bases; nucleotides outside the gene matches: 4. In DNA form, the CDR3 reads TGTGCCAGCAGTTCGGACAGGGGGCCCCACGAGCAGTACTTC. It is translated as CASSSDRGPHEQYF.

This clonotype has at least ten counts. The chain combines TRBV5-1 with TRBJ2-7; 12 bases match TRBD1. The V and J ends lost 4 bases and 5 bases, in that order; junction bases with no gene match: 4. From germline, CDR1 is SGHRS and CDR2 YFSETQ. The CDR3 has 14 amino acids. This CDR3 reads CASSAGQGANEQYF. The CDR3 region has the DNA TGCGCCAGCAGCGCGGGACAGGGGGCGAACGAGCAGTACTTC.

This clonotype came up many times. This chain joins TRBV7-2 and TRBJ2-2; 10 bases are a match to TRBD2. The trim removed 1 base at V and 3 bases at J, leaving 5 bases unmatched. Germline V lookup: CDR1 SGHTA, CDR2 FQGNSA. This CDR3 is built from 17 residues. CDR3 sequence reads: CASSLDPSGGYTGELFF. CDR3 bases: TGTGCCAGCAGCTTAGACCCTAGCGGGGGTTACACCGGGGAGCTGTTTTTT.

This clonotype showed up many times. The rearrangement links TRBV5-1 to TRBJ2-7; D not resolved. CDR3 length equals 12 residues. CDR1 is SGHRS and CDR2 is YFSETQ in the germline V gene. V was pared by 2 bases and J by 7 bases, with 10 bases between. Written as DNA, the CDR3 is TGCGCCAGCAGCTTCGAAGTGGGGGAGCAGTACTTC. Its translation: CASSFEVGEQYF.

This clonotype was found many times. V usage is TRBV20-1 and J usage is TRBJ2-3; no firm D call. Trimming stripped 3 bases from V and 1 base from J, with 8 bases between. The CDR3 contains 13 residues. Germline CDR1 is DFQATT and CDR2 is SNEGSKA (reference sequence). In DNA, the CDR3 is TGCAGTGCTAGTTATACAGGCACAGATACGCAGTATTTT. It is translated as CSASYTGTDTQYF.

This clonotype showed up many times. V usage is TRBV20-1 and J usage is TRBJ2-7; TRBD1 agrees at 12 bases. Germline assignment: CDR1 DFQATT and CDR2 SNEGSKA (reference sequence). There are 16 residues in the CDR3. V lost 6 bases, J lost 0 bases, and 9 bases stayed unmatched. The CDR3 nucleotides read TGCAGTGCGTCCGGGACAGGGGGCCTGAGCTCCTACGAGCAGTACGTC. Translating it yields CSASGTGGLSSYEQYV.

This clonotype has a count of ten or more. V is TRBV5-1 and J is TRBJ2-3, with D uncertain. Trimming pared 0 bases from V and 3 bases from J, leaving 11 bases between. CDR3 length: 15 residues. Germline CDR1 reads SGHRS; CDR2 reads YFSETQ. CDR3: CASSLGTVGTDTQYF. The CDR3 DNA sequence: TGCGCCAGCAGCTTGGGTACCGTAGGGACAGATACGCAGTATTTT.

In its sample, this clonotype was seen many times. This chain links TRBV5-1 with TRBJ2-1; a possible D gene is TRBD2 (7 bases). CDR3 length: 15 residues. Trimming took 1 base from V and 4 from J, leaving 12 bases between them. Germline V gene data show CDR1 as SGHRS and CDR2 as YFSETQ. CDR3 in amino acids: CASSLRRGRYNEQFF. In DNA, the CDR3 is TGCGCCAGCAGCTTGAGGCGGGGGCGATACAATGAGCAGTTCTTC.

This clonotype was recorded many times. The chain uses TRBV20-1 and TRBJ2-1, with a tentative D call TRBD1 (5 bases). Trimming removed 1 base at V and 6 bases at J, with 7 bases between. The germline CDR1 and CDR2 sequences are DFQATT and SNEGSKA (reference sequence). The CDR3 consists of 12 residues. The CDR3 reads CSARVGANEQFF. CDR3 DNA sequence: TGCAGTGCTAGAGTTGGGGCCAATGAGCAGTTCTTC.

This clonotype came up many times. V and J are TRBV19 and TRBJ2-7, with TRBD1 matching over 9 bases. The V gene end was trimmed by 8 bases and the J gene end by 5 bases; junction bases not matched to a gene: 4. The CDR3 spans 12 residues. Germline V gene data show CDR1 as LNHDA and CDR2 as SQIVND (reference sequence). This CDR3 is CASRQGDNEQYF. Here the CDR3 DNA reads TGTGCCAGTCGACAGGGGGACAACGAGCAGTACTTC.

Ten or more counts support this clonotype. The chain employs TRBV20-1 and TRBJ1-1; D unresolved. This CDR3 comprises 12 residues. The ends were cut back, 3 bases at V and 1 base at J, with 6 bases in the middle. Germline-derived CDR1 and CDR2 are DFQATT and SNEGSKA (reference sequence). CDR3 sequence: CSARPGNTEAFF. CDR3 coding DNA: TGCAGTGCTAGGCCCGGGAACACTGAAGCTTTCTTT.

This clonotype occurred many times. V usage is TRBV19 and J usage is TRBJ2-5; D perhaps matches TRBD2 (6 bases). With 8 bases removed from V and 5 bases from J, the gap between germline ends came to 9 bases. This CDR3 has 11 amino acids. Germline V CDR1 and CDR2: LNHDA, SQIVND (reference sequence). CDR3 coding DNA: TGTGCCAGTGCTGCGGGGGAGACCCAGTACTTC. This codes for CASAAGETQYF.

This clonotype was seen many times. The chain carries TRBV10-3 and TRBJ2-2; the match to TRBD1 covers 7 bases. The CDR3 runs to 15 residues. Germline assignment: CDR1 ENHRY and CDR2 SYGVKD. J lost 6 bases, V lost 7 bases, and 11 bases had no gene match. CDR3 sequence (DNA): TGTGCCATCACCTCCCAGACAGGGCCGCCCGGGGAGCTGTTTTTT. This sequence encodes CAITSQTGPPGELFF.

In this sample, this clonotype turned up many times. V usage is TRBV12-3 or TRBV12-4 and J usage is TRBJ1-1, with D tentatively TRBD1 (6 bases). This CDR3 spans 16 amino acids. V was shortened by 4 bases and J by 8 bases, with 23 bases between the two germline ends. In nucleotides, the CDR3 is TGTGCCAGCAGTTCGACTACAGGGCTTTCGGGCTGGGAAGCTTTCTTT. It is translated as CASSSTTGLSGWEAFF.

This clonotype has ten or more counts. This chain links TRBV7-2 with TRBJ2-7; D is possibly TRBD1 (6 bases). The CDR3 length is 13 residues. The V end lost 1 base, the J end lost 6 bases, and 10 bases lay between the germline ends. The germline gives CDR1 SGHTA, CDR2 FQGNSA. CDR3 coding DNA: TGTGCCAGCAGCTTAGTGCTACAGGGCGAGCAGTACTTC. Residues: CASSLVLQGEQYF. Filled out from reference TRBV7-2 and TRBJ2-7, the complete variable domain reads GAGVSQSPSNKVTEKGKDVELRCDPISGHTALYWYRQSLGQGLEFLIYFQGNSAPDKSGLPSDRFSAERTGGSVSTLTIQRTQQEDSAVYLCASSLVLQGEQYFGPGTRLTVT.

The table lists this clonotype with many counts. J is TRBJ1-2 and V is TRBV5-6; 7 positions match TRBD1. With 3 bases clipped from V and 5 bases from J, the junction kept 7 bases outside the gene matches. The CDR3 covers 14 residues. From germline, CDR1 is SGHDT and CDR2 YYEEEE. The CDR3 nucleotides are TGTGCCAGCAGCTGGGCGACAGGGCTTTATGGCTACACCTTC. Protein product: CASSWATGLYGYTF.

There are many counts of this clonotype. The chain couples TRBV7-9 to TRBJ2-7; no definite D call. V lost 5 bases and J 4 bases, leaving 3 bases between the germline ends. CDR3 length: 10 amino acids. Germline-derived CDR1 and CDR2 are SEHNR and FQNEAQ (reference sequence). This CDR3 is CASSDYEQYF. In DNA form, the CDR3 reads TGTGCCAGCAGCGATTACGAGCAGTACTTC.